The 24 T cell receptor beta chains below come from one sample, sequenced in a study of regulatory T cells in long-lasting Graves disease. Regarding time point: newly diagnosed GD, antithyroid drugs for less than 3 months. RNA from PBMCs was the source of the TCR library. Libraries of TCR beta came from iRepertoire HTBI primers plus Arm-PCR of CDR3 regions. TCRdb re-derived calls from the multiplex PCR reads in MiXCR, one entry per CDR3 protein. The sample carries under 500,000 distinct CDR3 sequences, about a sixth recorded once. These data were also filed under a second study, of T cells in Graves' hyperthyroidism and ophthalmopathy.

This sample comprised peripheral blood mononuclear cells (PBMCs), obtained at new diagnosis, from a patient treated with antithyroid drugs. The receptors were gathered from a woman between 25 and 40 years old with Graves disease.

This clonotype was recorded many times. The chain couples TRBV5-1 to TRBJ2-1, with 8 bases identical to TRBD2. There are 13 residues in the CDR3. The V and J ends lost 0 bases and 13 bases, in that order; junction bases with no gene match: 6. Germline CDR1 and CDR2: SGHRS and YFSETQ. This CDR3 is CASSLDISGIQFF. In nucleotides, the CDR3 is TGCGCCAGCAGCTTGGATATTAGCGGGATACAGTTCTTC. Full variable domain (outside the CDR3, taken from reference TRBV5-1 and TRBJ2-1): KAGVTQTPRYLIKTRGQQVTLSCSPISGHRSVSWYQQTPGQGLQFLFEYFSETQRNKGNFPGRFSGRQFSNSRSEMNVSTLELGDSALYLCASSLDISGIQFFGPGTRLTVL.

This clonotype was observed at least ten times. The V call is TRBV5-1, the J call TRBJ1-2; a weak D match, TRBD1 (6 bases). Germline V gives CDR1 SGHRS, CDR2 YFSETQ. With 3 bases removed from V and 5 bases from J, the gap between germline ends came to 14 bases. The CDR3 covers 14 residues. The CDR3 DNA is TGCGCCAGCAGCTCAAACGCAGGGGCTTATGGCTACACCTTC. It yields the protein CASSSNAGAYGYTF.

A word on this clonotype: One base away lies a much larger clone, so this may be a sequencing read error. The rearrangement joins TRBV6-1 to TRBJ2-5, with D maybe TRBD2 (6 bases). The CDR3 totals 16 residues. Germline lookup yields CDR1 MNHNS and CDR2 SASEGT. The CDR3: CAISDAAGGYQETQYF. The CDR3 DNA sequence: TGTGCCATCAGTGACGCCGCAGGAGGGTACCAAGAGACCCAGTACTTC.

As regards this clonotype: Being one base from a much bigger clone, this may be a read error. The rearrangement uses TRBV7-2 and TRBJ2-7, with 9 positions matching TRBD1. The CDR3 covers 17 residues. Looked up from germline, CDR1 is SGHTA and CDR2 is FQGNSA. Trimming at V came to 1 base and at J to 5 bases, leaving 12 bases not matched to a gene. This chain's CDR3 is CASSLGIGTGMSDEQYF. The DNA for the CDR3 is TGTGCCAGCAGCTTAGGGATAGGGACAGGGATGTCCGACGAGCAGTACTTC.

J is TRBJ2-1 and V is TRBV7-2; TRBD2 matches at 10 bases. The CDR3 totals 17 residues. V was clipped by 2 bases and J by 8 bases; unmatched bases: 12. Germline lookup yields CDR1 SGHTA and CDR2 FQGNSA. CDR3 DNA: TGTGCCAGCAGCTTACTGGGACAAGTGACTAGCGGGTATGAGCAGTTCTTC. Amino acids: CASSLLGQVTSGYEQFF.

In its sample, this clonotype was seen many times. The rearrangement uses TRBV5-1 and TRBJ2-7; tentatively, D is TRBD1 (6 bases). V gave up 2 bases and J gave up 0 bases, with 12 bases separating them. This CDR3 contains 15 residues. The germline V gene encodes CDR1 SGHRS and CDR2 YFSETQ. This chain's CDR3 is CASSFQGYHSYEQYF. The CDR3 nucleotides are TGCGCCAGCAGCTTCCAGGGGTACCACTCCTACGAGCAGTACTTC.

Ten or more counts support this clonotype. Its ends do not fully match the called genes, so a read error is possible. The chain recombines TRBV5-1 with TRBJ1-2, with unresolved D. The CDR3 length is 14 residues. The germline V gene has CDR1 SGHRS and CDR2 YFSETQ. The CDR3: CASSSYQASYGYTF. The DNA of the CDR3 is TGTGCCAGCAGCTCATATCAAGCGAGCTATGGCTACACCTTC.

This clonotype was counted at least ten times. This sequence joins TRBV12-3 or TRBV12-4 and TRBJ2-7; 7 bases fit TRBD1. The CDR3 runs to 14 residues. V shed 5 bases and J 0 bases; nucleotides not matched to a gene: 4. Here the CDR3 reads CASSHGQASYEQYF. In nucleotides, the CDR3 is TGTGCCAGCAGTCACGGACAGGCCTCCTACGAGCAGTACTTC.

This clonotype was counted at least ten times. The V gene is TRBV12-3 or TRBV12-4, the J gene TRBJ1-1; 7 positions agree with TRBD1. Unmatched junction bases numbered 17, after V lost 7 bases and J lost 6 bases. CDR3 length equals 16 residues. The CDR3 sequence is CASTWDGATGRPEAFF. DNA of the CDR3: TGTGCCAGCACTTGGGACGGGGCGACAGGGAGGCCTGAAGCTTTCTTT.

This clonotype appeared many times. The chain links TRBV6-2 or TRBV6-3 to TRBJ1-5; D is unclear. Germline lookup yields CDR1 MNHEY and CDR2 SVGEGT. V was cut by 6 bases and J by 8 bases, with 8 bases left in between. The CDR3 extends over 11 amino acids. For the CDR3, the DNA is TGTGCCAGCAGCTCCGGGGAGCCCCAGCATTTT. It translates to CASSSGEPQHF.

Regarding this clonotype: This may arise from a read error, as a much more abundant clone is one base away. The chain carries TRBV29-1 and TRBJ1-1, with 7 bases aligning to TRBD1. The CDR3 totals 16 residues. From germline, CDR1 is SQVTM and CDR2 ANQGSEA. J lost 0 bases, V lost 7 bases, and 14 bases had no gene match. CDR3 in DNA: TGCAGCGGGGAGACAGGGAGGCGGTTAGTGAACACTGAAGCTTTCTTT. Its protein is CSGETGRRLVNTEAFF.

This clonotype was detected ten times or more. The chain couples TRBV6-4 to TRBJ1-1, with TRBD1 matching 8 bases. Per the germline V gene, CDR1 is MRHNA and CDR2 is SNTAGT. J was trimmed by 0 bases and V by 6 bases; bases with no gene match: 6. The CDR3 is 15 residues long. The CDR3 nucleotides are TGTGCCAGCAGCCTGACAGGGGCTCTGAACACTGAAGCTTTCTTT. Translation: CASSLTGALNTEAFF.

This clonotype was detected many times. This chain joins TRBV30 and TRBJ1-5; the D is unclear. Deletions cut 5 bases from V and 5 bases from J, with 10 bases between. Germline loops: CDR1 GTSNPN, CDR2 SVGIG (reference sequence). The CDR3 length is 12 residues. In nucleotides, the CDR3 is TGTGCCTGGTCTAGGGTGGATCAGCCCCAGCATTTT. Protein sequence: CAWSRVDQPQHF.

This clonotype was seen repeatedly, ten times or more. The chain joins TRBV28 to TRBJ2-3; no definite D call. Trimming cost V 2 bases and J 9 bases, with 9 bases left between them. The germline V gene encodes CDR1 MDHEN and CDR2 SYDVKM. CDR3 length: 12 residues. The CDR3 here is CASSLKGNTQYF. The CDR3 nucleotides read TGTGCCAGCAGTTTAAAAGGGAACACGCAGTATTTT.

The gene calls are TRBV5-5 and TRBJ2-3; D gene uncertain. With 0 bases removed from V and 9 bases from J, the gap between germline ends came to 11 bases. CDR3 size: 13 residues. CDR1 is SGHKS and CDR2 is YYEKEE in the germline V gene (reference sequence). The CDR3 DNA is TGTGCCAGCAGCTTGGAGTGGGCAGCGACGCAGTATTTT. This sequence encodes CASSLEWAATQYF.

This clonotype was seen at least ten times. V is TRBV11-3 and J is TRBJ2-5, with D possibly being TRBD1 (6 bases). This CDR3 comprises 14 residues. V lost 5 bases and J 4 bases, leaving 14 bases between the germline ends. Germline V gives CDR1 SGHNT, CDR2 YENEEA. CDR3 protein: CASSNRDNGETQYF. CDR3 coding DNA: TGTGCCAGCAGCAACCGGGACAACGGAGAGACCCAGTACTTC.

In this sample, this clonotype turned up many times. The rearrangement uses TRBV18 and TRBJ2-3, with 7 bases fitting TRBD1. The CDR3 is made up of 13 amino acids. V gave up 5 bases and J gave up 4 bases; unmatched junction bases: 3. Germline V CDR1 and CDR2: KGHSH, LQKENI. CDR3 nucleotide sequence: TGTGCCAGCTCATTCGGACAGGCAGATACGCAGTATTTT. It is translated as CASSFGQADTQYF.

This clonotype has ten or more counts. The chain combines TRBV11-2 with TRBJ2-7, with unresolved D. The V and J ends lost 4 bases and 0 bases respectively, with 10 bases between them. Germline values: CDR1 SGHAT, CDR2 FQNNGV. The CDR3 consists of 14 residues. The CDR3 reads CASSSLFHSYEQYF. For the CDR3, the DNA is TGTGCCAGCAGCTCCTTGTTCCACTCCTACGAGCAGTACTTC.

This chain joins TRBV7-9 and TRBJ2-1; a possible D gene is TRBD2 (6 bases). The CDR3 is 17 residues long. V lost 0 bases and J 0 bases, leaving 12 bases between the germline ends. Germline V gene sequence: CDR1 SEHNR, CDR2 FQNEAQ (reference sequence). The CDR3 here is CASSLAGSGRSYNEQFF. The CDR3 coding sequence is TGTGCCAGCAGCTTAGCGGGTAGCGGCCGCTCCTACAATGAGCAGTTCTTC.

Worth noting for this clonotype: Only one base separates this from a far larger clonotype, so it likely reflects a read error. V gene TRBV28 combines with J gene TRBJ2-5, with 12 bases identical to TRBD2. Near its end, the DNA agrees better with TRBJ2-7, so the J call may be wrong. There are 15 residues in the CDR3. Germline V CDR1 and CDR2: MDHEN, SYDVKM. The CDR3 here is CAGRTSSGRVYEQYF. The CDR3 DNA reads TGTGCCGGCAGGACCTCTAGCGGGAGGGTCTACGAGCAGTACTTC.

Ten or more counts support this clonotype. The chain joins TRBV12-3 or TRBV12-4 to TRBJ1-5; the match to TRBD1 covers 9 bases. V gave up 5 bases and J gave up 6 bases; unmatched junction bases: 11. The CDR3 contains 16 residues. CDR3 amino acids: CASSQSDRGMGQPQHF. The CDR3 region has the DNA TGTGCCAGCAGTCAATCTGACAGGGGGATGGGTCAGCCCCAGCATTTT.

This clonotype came up a few times. This chain links TRBV9 with TRBJ2-3; D possibly corresponds to TRBD2 (5 bases). This CDR3 has 14 amino acids. Looked up from germline, CDR1 is SGDLS and CDR2 is YYNGEE. Trimming shortened V by 4 bases and J by 3 bases, and 12 bases separated the two germline ends. The CDR3 DNA follows: TGTGCCAGCAGCTACACTAGAGGAACAGATACGCAGTATTTT. Translated: CASSYTRGTDTQYF. Full variable domain (outside the CDR3, taken from reference TRBV9 and TRBJ2-3): DSGVTQTPKHLITATGQRVTLRCSPRSGDLSVYWYQQSLDQGLQFLIQYYNGEERAKGNILERFSAQQFPDLHSELNLSSLELGDSALYFCASSYTRGTDTQYFGPGTRLTVL.

This clonotype was counted ten times or more. The chain links TRBV30 to TRBJ1-6; the match to TRBD1 covers 7 bases. CDR3 length: 15 amino acids. CDR1 and CDR2 (germline): GTSNPN, SVGIG (reference sequence). With 2 bases clipped from V and 13 bases from J, the junction kept 14 bases outside the gene matches. The CDR3 reads CAWSTGTVGNLPLHF. CDR3 nucleotides: TGTGCCTGGAGTACCGGGACAGTCGGAAATCTTCCCCTCCACTTT.

This clonotype was picked up a small number of times. The chain employs TRBV6-2 or TRBV6-3 and TRBJ1-5, with D possibly matching TRBD1 (6 bases). This CDR3 contains 14 residues. CDR1 and CDR2 (germline): MNHEY, SVGEGT. V lost 5 bases to trimming and J lost 16 bases, with 24 bases between them. The CDR3 nucleotides read TGTGCCAGCAGTCCCTTCGAGGTAGGGGACAAGGGACATTTT. This gives the protein CASSPFEVGDKGHF.